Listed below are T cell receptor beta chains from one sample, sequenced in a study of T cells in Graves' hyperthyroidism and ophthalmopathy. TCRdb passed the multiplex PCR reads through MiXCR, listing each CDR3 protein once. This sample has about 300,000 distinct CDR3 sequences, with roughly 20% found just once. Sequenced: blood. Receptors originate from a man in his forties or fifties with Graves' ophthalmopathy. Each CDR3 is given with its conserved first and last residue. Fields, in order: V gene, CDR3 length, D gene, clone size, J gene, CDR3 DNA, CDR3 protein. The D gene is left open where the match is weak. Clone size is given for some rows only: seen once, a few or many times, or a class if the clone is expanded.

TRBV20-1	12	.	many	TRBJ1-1	TGCAGTGCTTCTACGGGGAACACTGAAGCTTTCTTT	CSASTGNTEAFF
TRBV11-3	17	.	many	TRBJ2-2	TGTGCCAGCAGCCCCCGGGGGGCTGCTTCCAACACCGGGGAGCTGTTTTTT	CASSPRGAASNTGELFF
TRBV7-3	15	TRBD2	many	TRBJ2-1	TGTGCCAGCAGCCGGGGGGGTAGCGGGAGCAGTGAGCAGTTCTTC	CASSRGGSGSSEQFF
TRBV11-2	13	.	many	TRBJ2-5	TGTGCCAGCAGCCCGCAGGGGCCCCAGACCCAGTACTTC	CASSPQGPQTQYF
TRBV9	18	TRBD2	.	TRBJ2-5	TGTGCCAGCAGCGTAGGTCTCAGCGGGAGTGGGGGGGAAGAGACCCAGTACTTC	CASSVGLSGSGGEETQYF
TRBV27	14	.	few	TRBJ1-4	TGTGCCAGCAGTTATCGCTCGGATAATGAAAAACTGTTTTTT	CASSYRSDNEKLFF
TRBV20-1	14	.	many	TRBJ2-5	TGCAGTGCTAGTAGCCCCTTTAACGGGGGGACCCAGTACTTC	CSASSPFNGGTQYF
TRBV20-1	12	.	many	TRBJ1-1	TGCAGTGCTAAAGTAATGAACACTGAAGCTTTCTTT	CSAKVMNTEAFF
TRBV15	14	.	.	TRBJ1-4	TGTGCCACCAGCTCCCAAGGAGAGAATGAAAAACTGTTTTTT	CATSSQGENEKLFF
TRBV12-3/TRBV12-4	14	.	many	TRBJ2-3	TGTGCCAGCAGTTTAGGGAGGTTGACAGATACGCAGTATTTT	CASSLGRLTDTQYF
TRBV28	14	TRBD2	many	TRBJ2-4	TGTGCCAGCAGCCTTCCGGGACTAAAAAACATTCAGTACTTC	CASSLPGLKNIQYF
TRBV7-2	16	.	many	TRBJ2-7	TGTGCCAGCAGCTTAGGGGGCGGCAGTTCCATCTACGAGCAGTACTTC	CASSLGGGSSIYEQYF
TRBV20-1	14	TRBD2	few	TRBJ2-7	TGCAGTGCTGGGGACTATCCCCGTACCTACGAGCAGTACTTC	CSAGDYPRTYEQYF
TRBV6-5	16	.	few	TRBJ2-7	TGTGCCAGCAGTTACTCGGCTGACAGACCCTCCTACGAGCAGTACTTC	CASSYSADRPSYEQYF
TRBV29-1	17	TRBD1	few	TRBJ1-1	TGCAGCGCCGAATCGCAGGGACAGGGGCACGGATTGGGTGAAGCTTTCTTT	CSAESQGQGHGLGEAFF
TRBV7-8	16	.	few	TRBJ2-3	TGTGCCAGCAGTTTTGGGAGTGGCGGTGTCACAGATACGCAGTATTTT	CASSFGSGGVTDTQYF